The rows below give T cell receptor beta chains drawn from one sample of a study of blood T cell repertoires in COVID-19. The repertoire was sequenced with immunoSEQ multiplex PCR; TCRdb's copy has only in-frame clones and lacks some. This sample has under 100,000 clones, with about nine tenths found just once. Source material: peripheral blood. These receptor sequences come from a man in his fifties with acute or convalescent COVID-19. Both conserved end residues are part of each CDR3. The D gene is left open where the match is weak.

>TRBD1|TRBV5-1|TRBJ1-1
CASSAGTGVEAFF
TGCGCCAGCAGCGCAGGGACAGGTGTTGAAGCTTTCTTT
>NA|TRBV5-4|TRBJ1-6
CASSLGETYNSPLHF
TGTGCCAGCAGCTTGGGGGAGACCTATAATTCACCCCTCCACTTT
>TRBD1|TRBV9|TRBJ1-6
CASSEGDRGYRNSPLHF
TGTGCCAGCAGCGAGGGGGACAGGGGCTACCGTAATTCACCCCTCCACTTT
>TRBD1|TRBV18|TRBJ1-1
CASSQRQGMHTEAFF
TGTGCCAGCTCACAACGACAGGGGATGCACACTGAAGCTTTCTTT
>TRBD2|TRBV4-1|TRBJ2-1
CASSQEGTTAEQFF
TGCGCCAGCAGCCAAGAAGGGACTACCGCTGAGCAGTTCTTC
>TRBD1|TRBV24-1|TRBJ1-5
CATSDSDRTQPQHF
TGTGCCACCAGTGACTCGGACAGGACCCAGCCCCAGCATTTT
>TRBD2|TRBV28|TRBJ2-4
CASSIAGGAIQYF
TGTGCCAGCTCTATAGCGGGGGGAGCCATTCAGTACTTC
>NA|TRBV28|TRBJ2-2
CASTSWGENTGELFF
TGTGCCAGTACCTCCTGGGGAGAAAACACCGGGGAGCTGTTTTTT
>TRBD2|TRBV5-1|TRBJ2-6
CASSRTSASGVFSGANVLTF
TGCGCCAGCAGCCGCACTAGCGCTAGCGGGGTGTTCTCTGGGGCCAACGTCCTGACTTTC
>NA|TRBV27|TRBJ1-1
CASSFQGENTEAFF
TGTGCCAGCAGTTTCCAGGGTGAGAACACTGAAGCTTTCTTT
>NA|TRBV10-3|TRBJ1-4
CAISPTPEKLFF
TGTGCCATCAGCCCGACTCCCGAAAAACTGTTTTTT
>TRBD1|TRBV19|TRBJ1-6
CASSFRDREFSPLHF
TGTGCCAGTAGTTTCCGGGACAGGGAGTTTTCACCCCTCCACTTT